The 20 T cell receptor beta chains below were found in one sample sequenced in a study of blood T cell repertoires in COVID-19. The table came from immunoSEQ multiplex PCR; TCRdb's copy has only in-frame clones and leaves some out. The sample carries about 110,000 clones, around 82% recorded once. Sequenced input: peripheral blood. Receptors originate from a human donor in a cohort sampled during active COVID-19.

The V call is TRBV2, the J call TRBJ2-7, with TRBD2 as a possible D gene (6 bases). The CDR3 spans 13 residues. Looked up from germline, CDR1 is SNHLY and CDR2 is FYNNEI. Trimming took off 5 bases at V and 7 bases at J, with 15 bases between the two ends. Here the CDR3 reads CASSPRPGGEQYV. CDR3 sequence (DNA): TGTGCCAGCAGTCCAAGGCCTGGGGGGGAGCAGTACGTC.

The J gene is TRBJ1-6, the V gene TRBV7-9; 8 bases match TRBD1. The J segment lost 8 bases and the V segment lost 1 base, leaving 4 bases of the junction unmatched. CDR1 is SEHNR, CDR2 FQNEAQ, per germline (reference sequence). The CDR3 loop spans 15 amino acids. In nucleotides, the CDR3 is TGTGCCAGCAGCTTAGGGACAGGGAATCATTCACCCCTCCACTTT. It yields the protein CASSLGTGNHSPLHF.

The chain combines TRBV11-3 with TRBJ2-1, with 8 bases that match TRBD2. CDR1 and CDR2 from the germline V gene are SGHNT and YENEEA. The CDR3 covers 16 residues. With V trimmed by 1 base and J by 6 bases, 8 bases remained unmatched. The CDR3 DNA sequence: TGTGCCAGCAGCTTAGGTGGTAGCGGGATAAGCAATGAGCAGTTCTTC. This sequence encodes CASSLGGSGISNEQFF. Using reference TRBV11-3 and TRBJ2-1 for the parts outside the CDR3, the full variable domain is EAGVVQSPRYKIIEKKQPVAFWCNPISGHNTLYWYLQNLGQGPELLIRYENEEAVDDSQLPKDRFSAERLKGVDSTLKIQPAELGDSAVYLCASSLGGSGISNEQFFGPGTRLTVL.

This clone was seen a few times. This chain links TRBV29-1 with TRBJ1-2; D not certain. V was trimmed by 1 base and J by 6 bases, leaving 12 bases between them. CDR1 is SQVTM, CDR2 ANQGSEA, per germline. This CDR3 has 13 amino acids. In nucleotides, the CDR3 is TGCAGCGTTGAAGGGCTGAACACCGATGGCTACACCTTC. This sequence encodes CSVEGLNTDGYTF.

This clone was found once. The chain recombines TRBV3-1 (or the pseudogene TRBV3-2) with TRBJ1-5, with D possibly TRBD1 on 5 matching bases. Trimming removed 1 base at V and 2 bases at J, with 6 bases between. CDR3 length: 14 amino acids. Germline lookup yields CDR1 LGHDT and CDR2 YNNKEL (reference sequence). The CDR3 reads CASSQVQGNQPQHF. The CDR3 coding sequence is TGTGCCAGCAGCCAAGTACAGGGCAATCAGCCCCAGCATTTT.

The chain has TRBV4-3 and TRBJ2-1, with D possibly TRBD2 on 6 matching bases. V shed 4 bases and J shed 5 bases, with 15 bases lying between them. This CDR3 region has 15 residues. Germline V gives CDR1 LGHNA, CDR2 YSLEER. CDR3 in amino acids: CASSPSAGLNNEQFF. The CDR3 DNA sequence: TGCGCCAGCAGCCCTTCCGCGGGGCTGAACAATGAGCAGTTCTTC.

The V gene is TRBV24-1, the J gene TRBJ1-1; D remains ambiguous. The CDR3 extends over 13 amino acids. The germline V gene encodes CDR1 KGHDR and CDR2 SFDVKD. V lost 7 bases and J lost 3, with 11 bases in between. The CDR3 reads CATRKARDTEAFF. CDR3 nucleotide sequence: TGTGCCACCAGAAAGGCCCGGGACACTGAAGCTTTCTTT.

V and J are TRBV6-2 or TRBV6-3 and TRBJ1-5; 9 bases line up with TRBD1. V trimming: 6 bases; J trimming: 6 bases; junction bases outside the gene matches: 9. There are 15 residues in the CDR3. From germline, CDR1 is MNHEY and CDR2 SVGEGT. The CDR3 nucleotides read TGTGCCAGCAGCCTCACAGGGGGCGCGGGTCAGCCCCAGCATTTT. It yields the protein CASSLTGGAGQPQHF.

The chain employs TRBV9 and TRBJ2-5, with D possibly TRBD1 on 6 matching bases. The V and J ends lost 3 bases and 7 bases respectively, with 16 bases between them. In germline, CDR1 is SGDLS, CDR2 YYNGEE. The CDR3 contains 14 residues. CDR3 loop: CASSARQDDWTQYF. The DNA of the CDR3 is TGTGCCAGCAGCGCAAGACAGGACGACTGGACCCAGTACTTC.

This sequence joins TRBV28 and TRBJ2-7, with TRBD2 identical over 8 bases. Per germline, CDR1 MDHEN and CDR2 SYDVKM. Germline trimming cut 5 bases from V and 4 bases from J; bases unmatched to any gene: 1. This CDR3 has 12 residues. The CDR3 nucleotides read TGTGCCAGCAGTAGCGGGAGTTACGAGCAGTACTTC. Protein sequence: CASSSGSYEQYF.

This clone was recorded only once. V usage is TRBV7-2 and J usage is TRBJ1-3; D not certain. The CDR3 runs to 14 residues. The V gene lost 2 bases and the J gene lost 4 bases, with 9 bases spanning the gap. Germline-derived CDR1 and CDR2 are SGHTA and FQGNSA. This CDR3 is CASSLLSLGNTIYF. CDR3 sequence (DNA): TGTGCCAGCAGCTTATTGAGTCTCGGAAACACCATATATTTT.

The chain joins TRBV5-8 to TRBJ1-1; D is possibly TRBD1 (5 bases). V shed 4 bases and J shed 0 bases, with 10 bases lying between them. Germline assignment: CDR1 SGHTS and CDR2 YDEGEE. This CDR3 spans 14 amino acids. In nucleotides, the CDR3 is TGTGCCAGCAGCAAGGGACTGATGAACACTGAAGCTTTCTTT. Translated, it gives CASSKGLMNTEAFF.

This chain connects TRBV23-1 to TRBJ2-3; D unclear. Being an ORF, TRBV23-1 has a function that is uncertain. The V and J ends lost 3 bases and 5 bases respectively, with 15 bases between them. This CDR3 spans 15 amino acids. CDR3 sequence: CASSHHNEERDTQYF. The DNA for the CDR3 is TGCGCCAGCAGTCACCACAACGAGGAAAGAGATACGCAGTATTTT.

The CDR3 protein is CSVAGQGLLSGANVLTF. The CDR3 region has the DNA TGCAGCGTCGCCGGACAGGGACTTCTCTCTGGGGCCAACGTCCTGACTTTC. The chain combines TRBV29-1 with TRBJ2-6, with TRBD1 identical over 8 bases. J gave up 0 bases and V 6 bases, and 10 bases lay outside the gene matches. Germline CDR1 reads SQVTM; CDR2 reads ANQGSEA. The length of the CDR3 is 17 residues.

The CDR3 protein is CASSSRAGGSETQYF. CDR3 DNA sequence: TGTGCCAGCAGTTCCCGCGCAGGGGGCTCAGAGACCCAGTACTTC. The chain uses TRBV6-2 or TRBV6-3 and TRBJ2-5, with 8 bases lining up with TRBD1. Trimming took 4 bases from V and 4 from J; bases not matched to a gene: 8. The length of the CDR3 is 15 residues. Germline V lookup: CDR1 MNHEY, CDR2 SVGEGT.

The rearrangement uses TRBV10-2 and TRBJ1-5; TRBD1 matches at 7 bases. Germline V gives CDR1 WSHSY, CDR2 SAAADI. The CDR3 spans 15 residues. V lost 6 bases and J lost 0; bases outside the gene matches: 5. This CDR3 is CASSRSGGSNQPQHF. CDR3 sequence (DNA): TGCGCCAGCAGCAGATCAGGGGGTAGCAATCAGCCCCAGCATTTT.

The chain recombines TRBV5-5 with TRBJ1-6; 7 bases are a match to TRBD1. The CDR3 is 15 residues long. The V gene end was trimmed by 4 bases and the J gene end by 5 bases; junction bases not matched to a gene: 6. CDR1 is SGHKS and CDR2 is YYEKEE in the germline V gene (reference sequence). CDR3 sequence (DNA): TGTGCCAGCAGCCAGGGGGTGGAGCATAATTCACCCCTCCACTTT. Residues: CASSQGVEHNSPLHF.

The chain recombines TRBV18 with TRBJ2-7, with 7 bases matching TRBD2. The CDR3 is 13 residues long. CDR1 is KGHSH and CDR2 is LQKENI in the germline V gene. J lost 3 bases, V lost 4 bases, and 3 bases had no gene match. The DNA of the CDR3 is TGTGCCAGCTCACTGTCGGGAGGCTACGAGCAGTACTTC. It yields the protein CASSLSGGYEQYF.

The V gene is TRBV3-1 (or the pseudogene TRBV3-2), the J gene TRBJ2-2; D is ambiguous. The germline CDR1 and CDR2 sequences are LGHDT and YNNKEL (reference sequence). Trimming shortened V by 3 bases and J by 5 bases, and 10 bases separated the two germline ends. The CDR3 has 14 residues. DNA of the CDR3: TGTGCCAGCAGCCAGGCCTTTGATACCGGGGAGCTGTTTTTT. It codes for CASSQAFDTGELFF.

The rearrangement uses TRBV10-3 and TRBJ2-5; 8 bases line up with TRBD1. The length of the CDR3 is 13 residues. The V gene's germline CDR1 is ENHRY and CDR2 SYGVKD. Germline trimming cut 4 bases from V and 5 bases from J; bases unmatched to any gene: 3. The CDR3 DNA is TGTGCCATCAGTGGAACAGGGGGGGAGACCCAGTACTTC. This codes for CAISGTGGETQYF.